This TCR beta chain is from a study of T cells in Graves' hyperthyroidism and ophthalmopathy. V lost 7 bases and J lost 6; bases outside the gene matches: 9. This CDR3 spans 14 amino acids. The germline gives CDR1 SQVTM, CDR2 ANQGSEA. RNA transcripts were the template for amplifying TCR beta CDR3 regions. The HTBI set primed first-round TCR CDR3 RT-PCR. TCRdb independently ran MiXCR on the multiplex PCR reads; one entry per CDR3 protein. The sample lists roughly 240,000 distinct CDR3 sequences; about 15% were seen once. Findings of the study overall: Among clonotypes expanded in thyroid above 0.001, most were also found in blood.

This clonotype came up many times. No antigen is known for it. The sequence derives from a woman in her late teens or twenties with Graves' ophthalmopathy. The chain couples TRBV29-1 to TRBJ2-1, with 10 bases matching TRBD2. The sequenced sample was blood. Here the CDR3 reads CSAVAGGGGNEQFF. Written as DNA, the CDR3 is TGCAGCGCCGTAGCGGGAGGAGGGGGCAATGAGCAGTTCTTC.